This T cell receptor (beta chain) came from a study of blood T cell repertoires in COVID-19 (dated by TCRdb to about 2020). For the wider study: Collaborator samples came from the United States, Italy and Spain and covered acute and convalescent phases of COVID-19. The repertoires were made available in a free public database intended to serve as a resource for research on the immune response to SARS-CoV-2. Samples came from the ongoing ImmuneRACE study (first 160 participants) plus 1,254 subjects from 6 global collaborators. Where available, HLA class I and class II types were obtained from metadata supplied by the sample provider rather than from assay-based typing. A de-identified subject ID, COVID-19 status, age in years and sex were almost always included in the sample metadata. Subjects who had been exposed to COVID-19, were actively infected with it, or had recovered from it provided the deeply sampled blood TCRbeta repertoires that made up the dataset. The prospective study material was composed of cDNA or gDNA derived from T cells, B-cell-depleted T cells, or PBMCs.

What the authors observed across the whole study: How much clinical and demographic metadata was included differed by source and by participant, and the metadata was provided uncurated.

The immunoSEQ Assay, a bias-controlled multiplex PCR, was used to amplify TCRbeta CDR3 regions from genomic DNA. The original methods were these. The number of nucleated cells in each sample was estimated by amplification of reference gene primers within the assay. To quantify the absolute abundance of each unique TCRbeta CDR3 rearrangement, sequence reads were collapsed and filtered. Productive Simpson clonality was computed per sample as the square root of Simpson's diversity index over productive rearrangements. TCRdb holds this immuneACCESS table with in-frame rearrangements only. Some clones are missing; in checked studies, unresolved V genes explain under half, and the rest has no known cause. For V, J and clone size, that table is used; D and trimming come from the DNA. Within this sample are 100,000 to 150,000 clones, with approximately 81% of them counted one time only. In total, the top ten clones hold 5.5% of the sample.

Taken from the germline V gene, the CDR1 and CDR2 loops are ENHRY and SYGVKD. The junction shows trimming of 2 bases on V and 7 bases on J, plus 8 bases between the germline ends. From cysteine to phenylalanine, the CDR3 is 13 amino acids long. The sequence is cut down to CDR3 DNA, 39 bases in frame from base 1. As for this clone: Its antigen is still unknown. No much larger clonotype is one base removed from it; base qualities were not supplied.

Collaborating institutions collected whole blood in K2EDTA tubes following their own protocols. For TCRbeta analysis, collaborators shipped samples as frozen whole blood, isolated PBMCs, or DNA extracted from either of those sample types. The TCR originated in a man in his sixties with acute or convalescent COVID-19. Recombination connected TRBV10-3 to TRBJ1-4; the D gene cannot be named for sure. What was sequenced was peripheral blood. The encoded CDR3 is CAISERVGEKLFF. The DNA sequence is TGTGCCATCAGTGAGCGGGTGGGTGAAAAACTGTTTTTT.